The 27 T cell receptor beta chains given below trace back to one sample, sequenced in a study of identical twins. TCRdb re-called the 5' RACE reads through MiXCR, storing one row per CDR3 protein. The sample holds hundreds of thousands of distinct CDR3 sequences; around 20% are singletons and the top ten take approximately 0.48%. The sample was also linked to a second study, of yellow fever vaccine responses in identical twins.

Sequenced sample: CD4+ T cells sorted from blood. All receptors come from a woman between 18 and 29 years old in good health.

A note on this clonotype: Compared with germline, one end of the junction differs, possibly owing to a read error. The V and J genes are TRBV2 and TRBJ2-5; D not resolved. Germline V gives CDR1 SNHLY, CDR2 FYNNEI. The CDR3 is made up of 8 amino acids. The CDR3 loop is CASSENFF. The CDR3 coding sequence is TGTGCCAGCAGTGAGAATTTTTTC.

The CDR3 loop reads CASSPVPATGVTGELFF. The CDR3 DNA reads as TGCGCCAGCAGCCCCGTTCCGGCGACAGGAGTAACCGGGGAGCTGTTTTTT. V gene TRBV5-1 combines with J gene TRBJ2-2; tentative D call: TRBD1 (6 bases). Germline V CDR1 and CDR2: SGHRS, YFSETQ. The CDR3 sequence is 17 residues long. V was pared by 4 bases and J by 5 bases, with 21 bases between.

This clonotype turned up a few times. This sequence joins TRBV19 and TRBJ2-1, with TRBD1 matching over 7 bases. V gave up 3 bases and J gave up 6 bases; unmatched junction bases: 5. The CDR3 is 14 residues long. Germline loops: CDR1 LNHDA, CDR2 SQIVND (reference sequence). The CDR3 DNA is TGTGCCAGTAGTATCCGACAGGGCCTCAATGAGCAGTTCTTC. Protein product: CASSIRQGLNEQFF.

The V gene is TRBV7-2, the J gene TRBJ2-1, with D perhaps TRBD2 (6 bases). CDR1 and CDR2 (germline): SGHTA, FQGNSA. Trimming stripped 1 base from V and 9 bases from J, with 16 bases between. The CDR3 spans 15 residues. As DNA, the CDR3 is TGTGCCAGCAGCTTAGATATTGGCGGGGTAAGTGAGCAGTTCTTC. It codes for CASSLDIGGVSEQFF.

CDR3: CASSPGTSGSVQYF. Here the CDR3 DNA reads TGCGCCAGCAGTCCCGGGACTAGCGGGAGTGTGCAGTACTTC. The chain is built from TRBV10-1 and TRBJ2-7, with 14 bases that match TRBD2. CDR3 length: 14 residues. The ends lost 5 bases at V and 9 bases at J; junction bases unmatched: 6. The V gene's germline CDR1 is WNHNN and CDR2 SYGVQD (reference sequence).

The chain combines TRBV4-1 with TRBJ2-5, with TRBD2 identical over 7 bases. The germline V gene has CDR1 MGHRA and CDR2 YSYEKL. The CDR3 has 15 residues. V was pared by 4 bases and J by 5 bases, with 10 bases of the junction left unmatched. The CDR3 loop is CASSRNWGGMETQYF. CDR3 DNA sequence: TGCGCCAGCAGCCGTAACTGGGGGGGTATGGAGACCCAGTACTTC.

This clonotype has a handful of counts. The V and J genes are TRBV2 and TRBJ2-1; the match to TRBD2 covers 11 bases. The CDR3 is 14 amino acids. The germline gives CDR1 SNHLY, CDR2 FYNNEI. V lost 10 bases, J lost 6 bases, and 8 bases stayed unmatched. The chain's CDR3 is CATLAGGLGNEQFF. The CDR3 bases are TGTGCCACCCTAGCGGGAGGTTTAGGCAATGAGCAGTTCTTC.

This clonotype was counted between two and nine times. The rearrangement joins TRBV6-5 to TRBJ1-4; no definite D call. Per germline, CDR1 MNHEY and CDR2 SVGAGI. CDR3 length equals 16 residues. Trimming removed 0 bases at V and 8 bases at J, with 16 bases between. The CDR3 region is CASSYSRGLVYEKLFF. The CDR3 coding sequence is TGTGCCAGCAGTTACTCGAGAGGGCTCGTTTACGAAAAACTGTTTTTT.

The CDR3 spells CASSHTGDGNTIYF. The CDR3 nucleotides read TGTGCCAGCAGCCATACAGGGGACGGAAACACCATATATTTT. This chain links TRBV12-3 or TRBV12-4 with TRBJ1-3, with TRBD1 matching over 7 bases. This CDR3 region has 14 residues. V trimming: 6 bases; J trimming: 4 bases; junction bases outside the gene matches: 6.

This clonotype has just a few counts. The J gene is TRBJ2-5, the V gene TRBV29-1, with unresolved D. Germline assignment: CDR1 SQVTM and CDR2 ANQGSEA. This CDR3 is 14 amino acids long. The germline V and J ends were trimmed by 7 bases and 3 bases, with 18 bases remaining between them. The CDR3 sequence: CSARVTREEETQYF. CDR3 in DNA: TGCAGCGCCCGGGTCACCCGCGAAGAAGAGACCCAGTACTTC.

The chain joins TRBV19 to TRBJ2-1; no definite D call. V lost 1 base, J lost 4 bases, and 5 bases lay in between. The CDR3 extends over 13 amino acids. The germline CDR1 and CDR2 sequences are LNHDA and SQIVND (reference sequence). CDR3 amino acids: CASSIGNYNEQFF. The DNA of the CDR3 is TGTGCCAGTAGTATAGGCAATTACAATGAGCAGTTCTTC.

In its sample, this clonotype was seen a few times. The DNA for the CDR3 is TGTGCCAGCAGTTCCGGACTAGCGGGGTACGATACGCAGTATTTT. Protein product: CASSSGLAGYDTQYF. The chain couples TRBV12-3 or TRBV12-4 to TRBJ2-3; 12 bases fit TRBD2. Losses at the gene ends were 4 bases for V and 6 bases for J; bases not matched to a gene: 5. The CDR3 contains 15 residues.

This rearrangement joins TRBV3-1 to TRBJ2-1; TRBD2 matches at 8 bases. The CDR3 length is 14 residues. Germline V gene data show CDR1 as LGHDT and CDR2 as YNNKEL (reference sequence). V was clipped by 1 base and J by 9 bases; unmatched bases: 5. The CDR3 protein is CASSQAASGSEQFF. CDR3 nucleotide sequence: TGTGCCAGCAGCCAAGCGGCTAGCGGGTCTGAGCAGTTCTTC.

This clonotype was seen a few times. The chain employs TRBV14 and TRBJ2-2, with 13 bases identical to TRBD2. The CDR3 covers 18 residues. V lost 1 base and J lost 3; bases outside the gene matches: 5. Germline CDR1 reads SGHDN; CDR2 reads FVKESK. CDR3: CASSQVRTSGSYTGELFF. The CDR3 DNA is TGTGCCAGCAGCCAAGTTCGGACTAGCGGGAGCTACACCGGGGAGCTGTTTTTT.

CDR3 nucleotide sequence: TGTGCCAGCAGTTTGTACAGGGGAGATAATTCACCCCTCCACTTT. Its protein is CASSLYRGDNSPLHF. This sequence joins TRBV27 and TRBJ1-6; TRBD1 matches at 7 bases. The CDR3 consists of 15 residues. The trim removed 3 bases at V and 5 bases at J, leaving 4 bases unmatched. The germline CDR1 and CDR2 sequences are MNHEY and SMNVEV (reference sequence).

This clonotype was recorded a few times. This chain uses TRBV20-1 with TRBJ2-7, with 11 nucleotides matching TRBD2. V trimming: 3 bases; J trimming: 12 bases; junction bases outside the gene matches: 7. The CDR3 is made up of 12 amino acids. Germline V gene lookup returns CDR1 DFQATT and CDR2 SNEGSKA (reference sequence). In DNA, the CDR3 is TGCAGTGCTAGGCAAACTAGCGGGAGTACGTACTTC. Protein product: CSARQTSGSTYF.

The rearrangement links TRBV4-1 to TRBJ2-1; 8 positions match TRBD2. With 1 base clipped from V and 5 bases from J, the junction kept 7 bases outside the gene matches. The CDR3 has 16 amino acids. Germline assignment: CDR1 MGHRA and CDR2 YSYEKL. CDR3 protein: CASSQVLAGTDNEQFF. The CDR3 nucleotides read TGCGCCAGCAGCCAAGTGTTAGCGGGGACCGACAATGAGCAGTTCTTC.

V and J are TRBV28 and TRBJ2-4, with D perhaps TRBD1 (6 bases). This CDR3 has 15 amino acids. Germline-derived CDR1 and CDR2 are MDHEN and SYDVKM. V gave up 8 bases and J gave up 5 bases, with 19 bases separating them. As DNA, the CDR3 is TGTGCCAGCTCAAGAACCACAGGGAGAGAAAACATTCAGTACTTC. The encoded protein is CASSRTTGRENIQYF.

The gene calls are TRBV6-4 and TRBJ2-1; maybe TRBD1 (5 bases). Germline V CDR1 and CDR2: MRHNA, SNTAGT. This CDR3 is 15 amino acids long. V lost 4 bases and J 7 bases, leaving 17 bases between the germline ends. Here the CDR3 reads CASSVDTPDFNEQFF. CDR3 sequence (DNA): TGTGCCAGCAGTGTGGACACCCCGGATTTTAATGAGCAGTTCTTC.

This clonotype came up many times. A junction end diverges from the germline sequence, so it may reflect a read error. J is TRBJ2-5 and V is TRBV5-1; D is perhaps TRBD1 (5 bases). This CDR3 has 13 residues. Looked up from germline, CDR1 is SGHRS and CDR2 is YFSETQ. CDR3 amino acids: CASSLGGAETQYF. The CDR3 DNA is TGTGCCAGCAGCTTAGGTGGGGCAGAGACCCAGTACTTC.

This chain links TRBV7-2 with TRBJ2-3, with D tentatively TRBD2 (7 bases). The germline V gene encodes CDR1 SGHTA and CDR2 FQGNSA. This CDR3 comprises 16 residues. V lost 5 bases, J lost 3 bases, and 18 bases lay in between. CDR3 bases: TGTGCCAGCAGCCGGGGGGCCTGGCGGGATACAGATACGCAGTATTTT. Its translation is CASSRGAWRDTDTQYF. The whole variable domain, filled in from reference TRBV7-2 and TRBJ2-3, reads GAGVSQSPSNKVTEKGKDVELRCDPISGHTALYWYRQSLGQGLEFLIYFQGNSAPDKSGLPSDRFSAERTGGSVSTLTIQRTQQEDSAVYLCASSRGAWRDTDTQYFGPGTRLTVL.

This sequence joins TRBV7-2 and TRBJ2-1, with 9 bases matching TRBD2. The ends lost 2 bases at V and 5 bases at J; junction bases unmatched: 10. The CDR3 is 17 amino acids. Germline V gene lookup returns CDR1 SGHTA and CDR2 FQGNSA. The CDR3, as DNA: TGTGCCAGCAGCTTACGGGTGTCTAGCGGGAAAGACAATGAGCAGTTCTTC. It is translated as CASSLRVSSGKDNEQFF.

This chain connects TRBV12-3 or TRBV12-4 to TRBJ2-1, with 12 bases that match TRBD2. This CDR3 comprises 16 residues. The trim removed 4 bases at V and 3 bases at J, leaving 4 bases unmatched. CDR3 bases: TGTGCCAGCAGTTCTGGACTAGCGGGACTCTACAATGAGCAGTTCTTC. Residues: CASSSGLAGLYNEQFF.

J is TRBJ2-3 and V is TRBV10-3; TRBD2 might be the D (5 bases). Trimming pared 1 base from V and 3 bases from J, leaving 11 bases between. There are 15 residues in the CDR3. Germline values: CDR1 ENHRY, CDR2 SYGVKD. This CDR3 is CAISEFGVSTDTQYF. DNA of the CDR3: TGTGCCATCAGTGAGTTCGGGGTTTCGACAGATACGCAGTATTTT.

This clonotype was detected a few times. J is TRBJ2-3 and V is TRBV5-6; 7 bases are a match to TRBD1. This CDR3 has 14 residues. Germline V CDR1 and CDR2: SGHDT, YYEEEE. V lost 4 bases, J lost 5 bases, and 7 bases stayed unmatched. The CDR3 reads CASSPGTVGDTQYF. For the CDR3, the DNA is TGTGCCAGCAGCCCCGGGACAGTGGGAGATACGCAGTATTTT. Full variable domain (missing parts from reference TRBV5-6 and TRBJ2-3): DAGVTQSPTHLIKTRGQQVTLRCSPKSGHDTVSWYQQALGQGPQFIFQYYEEEERQRGNFPDRFSGHQFPNYSSELNVNALLLGDSALYLCASSPGTVGDTQYFGPGTRLTVL.

The chain is built from TRBV19 and TRBJ2-4; unclear D gene. This CDR3 spans 14 amino acids. Germline V gene lookup returns CDR1 LNHDA and CDR2 SQIVND (reference sequence). Deletions cut 5 bases from V and 2 bases from J, with 10 bases between. The CDR3, as DNA: TGTGCCAGTAGTCCTGACGGATCCAAAAACATTCAGTACTTC. Amino acids: CASSPDGSKNIQYF.

The chain joins TRBV4-1 to TRBJ2-2; D remains unclear. Germline V gives CDR1 MGHRA, CDR2 YSYEKL. The V end was cut by 2 bases, the J end by 5 bases, with 6 bases between. CDR3 length: 13 residues. CDR3 DNA: TGCGCCAGCAGCCAACAACTTACCGGGGAGCTGTTTTTT. This gives the protein CASSQQLTGELFF.